The 8 T cell receptor beta chains below were found in one sample sequenced in a study of PD-1 blockade in classical Hodgkin lymphoma. Assay: immunoSEQ multiplex PCR; the TCRdb copy retains only in-frame clones and omits some. The sample holds more than 95,000 clones, approximately 90% seen once. Time point of the sample: cycle 4 day 1 (C4D1), after 5 to 7 weeks of nivolumab. With no exception, relapse followed autologous stem cell transplantation in all patients, and brentuximab vedotin exposure varied. The sample consisted of peripheral blood mononuclear cells (PBMCs), taken before the fourth cycle of nivolumab. The receptors derive from a human donor with classical Hodgkin lymphoma.

The count of this clone is one. This chain links TRBV11-1 with TRBJ1-1; D is perhaps TRBD1 (6 bases). Trimming shortened V by 5 bases and J by 2 bases, and 12 bases separated the two germline ends. The germline V gene encodes CDR1 SGHAT and CDR2 FQDESV (reference sequence). This CDR3 has 14 amino acids. This chain's CDR3 is CASSVRGGNTEAFF. CDR3 coding DNA: TGTGCCAGCAGCGTCAGGGGAGGCAACACTGAAGCTTTCTTT.

This clone has only a few counts. V gene TRBV10-2 combines with J gene TRBJ2-1; the match to TRBD2 covers 10 bases. The CDR3 consists of 14 residues. V lost 6 bases and J lost 5; bases outside the gene matches: 4. In germline, CDR1 is WSHSY, CDR2 SAAADI. CDR3 region: CASRKAGGDNEQFF. CDR3 DNA sequence: TGCGCCAGCAGAAAAGCGGGAGGGGACAATGAGCAGTTCTTC.

The J gene is TRBJ2-7, the V gene TRBV11-2; 9 nucleotides align to TRBD2. Trimming cost V 1 base and J 12 bases; bases outside gene matches: 4. The V gene's germline CDR1 is SGHAT and CDR2 FQNNGV. The CDR3 has 12 amino acids. The chain's CDR3 is CASSLAGLAPYF. The DNA of the CDR3 is TGTGCCAGCAGCTTAGCGGGACTAGCCCCGTACTTC.

The chain employs TRBV6-1 and TRBJ1-5, with a possible D match to TRBD1 (5 bases). From germline, CDR1 is MNHNS and CDR2 SASEGT. V dropped 6 bases and J dropped 2 bases, with 11 bases sitting between them. CDR3 length: 14 residues. DNA for the CDR3: TGTGCCAGCAGGGACAATTCGGGCAATCAGCCCCAGCATTTT. Its translation: CASRDNSGNQPQHF.

The rearrangement links TRBV4-3 to TRBJ1-2, with unresolved D. In germline, CDR1 is LGHNA, CDR2 YSLEER. Deletions cut 0 bases from V and 5 bases from J, with 19 bases between. The CDR3 has 17 residues. Written as DNA, the CDR3 is TGCGCCAGCAGCCAAGATCGTTTCACGGGGAGGTGGTATGGCTACACCTTC. Amino acid sequence: CASSQDRFTGRWYGYTF.

The V gene is TRBV2, the J gene TRBJ2-5, with D tentatively TRBD2 (5 bases). The J call is doubtful: the DNA matches TRBJ2-7 better. Per the germline V gene, CDR1 is SNHLY and CDR2 is FYNNEI. This CDR3 comprises 14 residues. Here the CDR3 reads CASSFSGGGLEQYF. The CDR3 DNA reads TGTGCCAGCAGCTTCTCTGGCGGCGGGCTCGAGCAGTACTTC.

The rearrangement uses TRBV7-9 and TRBJ1-4; no clear D. The CDR3 totals 16 residues. The germline V gene has CDR1 SEHNR and CDR2 FQNEAQ (reference sequence). V was clipped by 5 bases and J by 3 bases, with 16 bases between them. The CDR3 nucleotides are TGTGCCAGCAGCCAACGCCAGACGGGTCCTAATGAAAAACTGTTTTTT. Encoded protein: CASSQRQTGPNEKLFF.

The chain couples TRBV27 to TRBJ2-5, with 8 bases lining up with TRBD1. The CDR3 is made up of 14 amino acids. Per germline, CDR1 MNHEY and CDR2 SMNVEV (reference sequence). V shed 6 bases and J 6 bases; nucleotides not matched to a gene: 9. DNA of the CDR3: TGTGCCAGCAGAGCCCAGGGGGCGCCGAAGACCCAGTACTTC. Its protein is CASRAQGAPKTQYF.